Detailed here is one T cell receptor (beta chain). Its antigen is not known. Profiled with immunoSEQ multiplex PCR; TCRdb holds only in-frame clones, not every one. The sample yields approximately 2.5 million clones, 80% to 95% seen once. These data come from a study of shared clonotypes between healthy human individuals. Investigators divided CD4+ cells into CD45RA+ naive and CD45RA-negative memory subsets. Study-wide findings and caveats: Naive subsets generally had larger estimated richness than memory subsets. Generation of non-shared clonotypes was less probable than generation of clonotypes shared by all four donors.

The germline V gene encodes CDR1 SGHTA and CDR2 FQGNSA. Trimming removed 6 bases at V and 0 bases at J, with 14 bases between. The CDR3 is 15 amino acids. The sequencing sample was made of naive CD4+ T cells from PBMCs. Subset of the sample: CD45RA+ positively selected. V usage is TRBV7-2 and J usage is TRBJ1-1; no firm D call. This clonotype was obtained from a man aged 18-30 years in good health. Some clones in this sample may be carry-over from other donors' samples. The CDR3 is CASSRGNTMNTEAFF. The CDR3 nucleotides are TGTGCCAGCAGTCGAGGGAACACCATGAACACTGAAGCTTTCTTT.